Listed below are T cell receptor beta chains from one sample, sequenced in a study of CD8+CD57+ T cells in acquired aplastic anemia. A single record per CDR3 protein comes from TCRdb applying MiXCR to the reads. The sample lists around 190,000 distinct CDR3 sequences; approximately 52% were seen once. The sample comprised sorted CD4+, CD8+, or CD8+CD57+ T cells (not recorded which) from PBMCs. The receptor set was obtained from a human donor in good health, serving as a control. CDR3s include the opening cysteine and the closing phenylalanine or tryptophan. Each record gives: V gene, D gene, clone size, J gene, CDR3 DNA, CDR3 protein. A D gene is named only where the DNA matches it firmly. Size is stated for part of the rows, as once, few or many counts, or as a class when the clone is expanded.

v_gene: TRBV12-5; d_gene: NA; abundance: many; j_gene: TRBJ2-1; CDR3nt: TGTGCTAGTGGTTTGGACAGGGTTCGTGACAATGAGCAGTTCTTC; CDR3aa: CASGLDRVRDNEQFF
v_gene: TRBV14; d_gene: NA; abundance: NA; j_gene: TRBJ2-7; CDR3nt: TGTGCCAGCAGCCCCCGGACAAGGTGGTACTACGAGCAGTACTTC; CDR3aa: CASSPRTRWYYEQYF
v_gene: TRBV20-1; d_gene: NA; abundance: NA; j_gene: TRBJ1-1; CDR3nt: TGCAGTGCTAGAAAGACAGCGACGAACACTGAAGCTTTCTTT; CDR3aa: CSARKTATNTEAFF
v_gene: TRBV19; d_gene: TRBD1; abundance: NA; j_gene: TRBJ1-5; CDR3nt: TGTGCCAGTAGTCGGGGGACAGGGGTAGCGGAACAGCCCCAGCATTTT; CDR3aa: CASSRGTGVAEQPQHF
v_gene: TRBV9; d_gene: TRBD2; abundance: NA; j_gene: TRBJ2-1; CDR3nt: TGTGCCAGCAGCCGGACCGGGACTAGCGGGGGGAATGAGCAGTTCTTC; CDR3aa: CASSRTGTSGGNEQFF
v_gene: TRBV7-9; d_gene: NA; abundance: NA; j_gene: TRBJ2-6; CDR3nt: TGTGCCAGCAGCGTACAGGGAGCCTCTGGGGCCAACGTCCTGACTTTC; CDR3aa: CASSVQGASGANVLTF
v_gene: TRBV12-3/TRBV12-4; d_gene: NA; abundance: NA; j_gene: TRBJ2-7; CDR3nt: TGTGCCAGCAGTTTGGCGGGGTTGGCCTACGAGCAGTACTTC; CDR3aa: CASSLAGLAYEQYF
v_gene: TRBV20-1; d_gene: NA; abundance: NA; j_gene: TRBJ2-7; CDR3nt: TGCAGTGCTAGTACTTCAACCTACGAGCAGTACTTC; CDR3aa: CSASTSTYEQYF
v_gene: TRBV2; d_gene: NA; abundance: many; j_gene: TRBJ1-1; CDR3nt: TGTGCCAGCACCCGCGTCCAGGGGATACAGAACACTGAAGCTTTCTTT; CDR3aa: CASTRVQGIQNTEAFF
v_gene: TRBV4-1; d_gene: NA; abundance: NA; j_gene: TRBJ1-5; CDR3nt: TGCGCCAGCAGCCAGCTTTGGGGTTTTCAGCCCCAGCATTTT; CDR3aa: CASSQLWGFQPQHF
v_gene: TRBV10-3; d_gene: TRBD1; abundance: NA; j_gene: TRBJ1-1; CDR3nt: TGTGCCATCACTGTGCCGGGACAGGGGAACACTGAAGCTTTCTTT; CDR3aa: CAITVPGQGNTEAFF
v_gene: TRBV20-1; d_gene: NA; abundance: NA; j_gene: TRBJ2-7; CDR3nt: TGCAGTGCGAGCTACGAGCAGTACTTC; CDR3aa: CSASYEQYF
v_gene: TRBV7-3; d_gene: TRBD1; abundance: NA; j_gene: TRBJ1-1; CDR3nt: TGTGCCAGCAGCTCGTCCCGAGGGGGCAGGGAAGCTTTCTTT; CDR3aa: CASSSSRGGREAFF
v_gene: TRBV4-2; d_gene: NA; abundance: many; j_gene: TRBJ2-6; CDR3nt: TGTGCCAGCAGCCAAGATCATACCGGGACATCTGCCAACGTCCTGACTTTC; CDR3aa: CASSQDHTGTSANVLTF
v_gene: TRBV19; d_gene: NA; abundance: NA; j_gene: TRBJ1-1; CDR3nt: TGTGCCAGTAGTTTTGGGCAGACGAACACTGAAGCTTTCTTT; CDR3aa: CASSFGQTNTEAFF
v_gene: TRBV5-4; d_gene: NA; abundance: NA; j_gene: TRBJ1-2; CDR3nt: TGTGCCAGCAGCTTGGACGGGGGCATTACCGACTATGGCTACACCTTC; CDR3aa: CASSLDGGITDYGYTF
v_gene: TRBV19; d_gene: NA; abundance: NA; j_gene: TRBJ2-5; CDR3nt: TGTGCCAGTAGTATCGAGGGGGATCGGGGGGAACAAGAGACCCAGTACTTC; CDR3aa: CASSIEGDRGEQETQYF